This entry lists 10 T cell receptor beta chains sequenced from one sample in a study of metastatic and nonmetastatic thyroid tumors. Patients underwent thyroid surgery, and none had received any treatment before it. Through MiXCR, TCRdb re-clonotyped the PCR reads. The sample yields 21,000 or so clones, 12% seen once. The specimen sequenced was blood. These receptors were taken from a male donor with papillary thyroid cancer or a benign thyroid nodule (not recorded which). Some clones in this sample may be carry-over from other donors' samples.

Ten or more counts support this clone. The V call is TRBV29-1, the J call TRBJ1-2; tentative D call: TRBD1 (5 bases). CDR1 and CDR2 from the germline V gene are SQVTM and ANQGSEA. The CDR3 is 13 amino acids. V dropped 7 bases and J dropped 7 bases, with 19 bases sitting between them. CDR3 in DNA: TGCAGCGATAATAGGGACCTCAGGAGTGGCTACACCTTC. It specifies CSDNRDLRSGYTF. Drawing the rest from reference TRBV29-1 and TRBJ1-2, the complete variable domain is SAVISQKPSRDICQRGTSLTIQCQVDSQVTMMFWYRQQPGQSLTLIATANQGSEATYESGFVIDKFPISRPNLTFSTLTVSNMSPEDSSIYLCSDNRDLRSGYTFGSGTRLTVV.

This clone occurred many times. CDR3 amino acids: CASRYQDGVNTEAFF. Here the CDR3 DNA reads TGTGCCAGCAGATATCAGGACGGAGTTAACACTGAAGCTTTCTTT. The chain has TRBV6-2 or TRBV6-3 and TRBJ1-1; no reliable D call. V was pared by 6 bases and J by 2 bases, with 16 bases between. CDR3 length equals 15 residues. Germline CDR1 MNHEY, CDR2 SVGEGT.

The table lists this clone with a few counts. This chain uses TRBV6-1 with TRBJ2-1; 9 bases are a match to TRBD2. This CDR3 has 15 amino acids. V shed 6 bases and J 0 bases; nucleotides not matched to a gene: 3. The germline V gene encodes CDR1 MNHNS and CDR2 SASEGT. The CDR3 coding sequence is TGTGCCAGCAGCATTAGCGGGAGCTCCTACAATGAGCAGTTCTTC. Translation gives CASSISGSSYNEQFF.

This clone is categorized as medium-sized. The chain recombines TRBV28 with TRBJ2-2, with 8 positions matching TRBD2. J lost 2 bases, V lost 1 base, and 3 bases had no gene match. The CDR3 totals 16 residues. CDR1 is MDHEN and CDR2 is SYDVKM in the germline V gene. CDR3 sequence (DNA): TGTGCCAGCAGTTTATTCACTAGCGGCAACACCGGGGAGCTGTTTTTT. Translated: CASSLFTSGNTGELFF.

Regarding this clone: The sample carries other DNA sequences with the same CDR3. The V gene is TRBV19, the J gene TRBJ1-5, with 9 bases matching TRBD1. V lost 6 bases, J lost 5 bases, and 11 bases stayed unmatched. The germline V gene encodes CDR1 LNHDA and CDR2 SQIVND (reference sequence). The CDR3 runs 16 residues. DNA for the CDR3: TGTGCCAGTAGCATACAGGGGGCAGGGGTGGATCAGCCCCAGCATTTT. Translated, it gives CASSIQGAGVDQPQHF.

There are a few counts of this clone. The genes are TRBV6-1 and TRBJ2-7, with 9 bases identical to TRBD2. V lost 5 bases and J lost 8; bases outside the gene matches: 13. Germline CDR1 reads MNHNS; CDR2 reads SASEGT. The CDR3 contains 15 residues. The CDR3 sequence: CASSRPTSGSDKQYF. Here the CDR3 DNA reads TGTGCCAGCAGTCGACCGACTAGCGGATCGGATAAGCAGTACTTC.

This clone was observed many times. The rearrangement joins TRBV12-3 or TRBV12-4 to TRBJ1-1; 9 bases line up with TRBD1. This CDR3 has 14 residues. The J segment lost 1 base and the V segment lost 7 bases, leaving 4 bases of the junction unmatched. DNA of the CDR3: TGTGCCAGCATCTTGGACAGGGGGAACACTGAAGCTTTCTTT. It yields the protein CASILDRGNTEAFF.

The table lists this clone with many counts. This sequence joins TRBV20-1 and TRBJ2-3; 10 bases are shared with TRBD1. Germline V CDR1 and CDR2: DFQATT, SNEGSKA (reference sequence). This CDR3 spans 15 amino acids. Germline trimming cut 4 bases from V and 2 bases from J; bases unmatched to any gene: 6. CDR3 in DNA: TGCAGTGCTATTTCCGGGACAGGGGACACAGATACGCAGTATTTT. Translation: CSAISGTGDTDTQYF.

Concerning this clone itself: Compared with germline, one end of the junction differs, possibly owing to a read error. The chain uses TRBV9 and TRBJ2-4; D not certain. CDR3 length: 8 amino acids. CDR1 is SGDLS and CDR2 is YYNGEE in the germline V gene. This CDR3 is CASSGPFF. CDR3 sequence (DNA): TGTGCCAGCAGCGGACCGTTCTTC.

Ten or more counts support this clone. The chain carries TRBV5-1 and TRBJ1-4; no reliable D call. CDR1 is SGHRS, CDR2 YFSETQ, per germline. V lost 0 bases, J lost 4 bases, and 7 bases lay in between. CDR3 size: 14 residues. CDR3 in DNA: TGCGCCAGCAGCTTGGGGGCCCTTAATGAAAAACTGTTTTTT. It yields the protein CASSLGALNEKLFF.